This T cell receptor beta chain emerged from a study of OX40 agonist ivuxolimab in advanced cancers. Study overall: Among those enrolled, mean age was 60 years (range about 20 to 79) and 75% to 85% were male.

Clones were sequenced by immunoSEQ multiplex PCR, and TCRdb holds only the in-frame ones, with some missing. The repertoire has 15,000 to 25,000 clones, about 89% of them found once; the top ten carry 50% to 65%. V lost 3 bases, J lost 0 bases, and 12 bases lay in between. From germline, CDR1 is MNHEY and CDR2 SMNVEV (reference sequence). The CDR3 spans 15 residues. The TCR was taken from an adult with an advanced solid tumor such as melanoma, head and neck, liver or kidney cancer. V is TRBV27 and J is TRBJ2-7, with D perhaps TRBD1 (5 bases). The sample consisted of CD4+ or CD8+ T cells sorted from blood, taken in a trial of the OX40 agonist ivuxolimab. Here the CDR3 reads CASSFRRGRSYEQYF. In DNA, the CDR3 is TGTGCCAGCAGTTTTCGTAGGGGCCGCTCCTACGAGCAGTACTTC.